This TCR beta chain was recovered during a study of T-cell memory formation after mild COVID-19. Study-wide results and caveats: Researchers found some responding clones in pre-infection memory, a sign that cross-reactive memory joined. Confirmation was lacking for SARS-CoV-2 specificity of second-wave clones that peaked on day 37. Later expanders leaned toward CD4+, whereas clones contracting from day 15 to 85 were balanced CD4/CD8.

Constant-segment-primed 5'RACE gave TCR alpha and TCR beta cDNA libraries with sample barcodes and UMIs. MiXCR, run by TCRdb on the 5' RACE reads, gives a single entry per CDR3 protein. The repertoire includes 350,000 to 400,000 distinct CDR3 sequences, around a fifth of them detected once, and under 15% sits in the top ten. A word on this clonotype: Its specificity is not known.

Germline V CDR1 and CDR2: SNHLY, FYNNEI. Germline trimming cut 6 bases from V and 1 base from J; bases unmatched to any gene: 5. This CDR3 comprises 15 residues. This clonotype was sampled from an adult woman who had mild COVID-19 (a few samples of this study predate the infection). Cell type and time point are not known. This chain uses TRBV2 with TRBJ2-7; 11 bases fit TRBD1. The sample consisted of PBMCs or a T cell subset sorted from them (not recorded which). The CDR3 here is CASREGQGGSYEQYF. CDR3 coding DNA: TGTGCCAGCAGAGAGGGACAGGGGGGATCCTACGAGCAGTACTTC.